A single sample is the source of the 10 T cell receptor beta chains below, sequenced in a study of shared clonotypes between healthy human individuals. The naive CD8 population came from CD45RO-negative cells selected for CCR7, without terminally differentiated effector memory CD45RA+ cells. Sequencing used immunoSEQ multiplex PCR; TCRdb keeps in-frame clones, though not all of them. The sample lists approximately 720,000 clones, about 90% occurring once. The sequenced material came from naive CD8+ T cells sorted from blood. Receptors were obtained from a man aged 25 to 40 in good health.

This chain links TRBV7-6 with TRBJ2-5, with TRBD1 matching 7 bases. Germline V gives CDR1 SGHVS, CDR2 FNYEAQ. This CDR3 comprises 15 residues. Losses at the gene ends were 6 bases for V and 3 bases for J; bases not matched to a gene: 10. CDR3 sequence (DNA): TGTGCCAGCAGTCATAGGGGACAGACAAAAGAGACCCAGTACTTC. This gives the protein CASSHRGQTKETQYF.

The chain couples TRBV5-4 to TRBJ1-2, with D possibly TRBD1 on 6 matching bases. The germline CDR1 and CDR2 sequences are SGHNT and YYREEE (reference sequence). V was pared by 5 bases and J by 0 bases, with 8 bases between. The CDR3 runs 13 residues. The CDR3 nucleotides are TGTGCCAGCAGGGGGGACACTAACTATGGCTACACCTTC. Its translation: CASRGDTNYGYTF.

This chain links TRBV9 with TRBJ2-1; 11 bases line up with TRBD2. V lost 3 bases, J lost 9 bases, and 11 bases stayed unmatched. This CDR3 comprises 16 residues. Germline V gives CDR1 SGDLS, CDR2 YYNGEE. The CDR3 DNA sequence: TGTGCCAGCAGCGCGATGACTAGCGGGATGTTCAGTGAGCAGTTCTTC. This encodes CASSAMTSGMFSEQFF.

This sequence joins TRBV6-5 and TRBJ1-1; D uncertain. The ends were cut back, 0 bases at V and 3 bases at J, with 11 bases in the middle. This CDR3 comprises 15 residues. CDR1 and CDR2 (germline): MNHEY, SVGAGI. The CDR3 DNA sequence: TGTGCCAGCAGTTACTCGAACATCCGGCACACTGAAGCTTTCTTT. Translated: CASSYSNIRHTEAFF.

The rearrangement uses TRBV7-9 and TRBJ2-3, with D perhaps TRBD1 (6 bases). Trimming took off 5 bases at V and 3 bases at J, with 12 bases between the two ends. Germline values: CDR1 SEHNR, CDR2 FQNEAQ (reference sequence). The CDR3 covers 14 residues. The CDR3 spells CASSLLGGTDTQYF. In DNA, the CDR3 is TGTGCCAGCAGCCTTTTAGGGGGAACAGATACGCAGTATTTT.

This clone was seen a single time. The sample has other DNA sequences that encode this CDR3 too. The chain has TRBV7-9 and TRBJ1-1; D call uncertain. CDR3 length: 11 amino acids. CDR1 and CDR2 from the germline V gene are SEHNR and FQNEAQ (reference sequence). V was shortened by 1 base and J by 6 bases, with 3 bases between the two germline ends. The CDR3 nucleotides are TGTGCCAGCAGCTTAGGATCTGAAGCTTTCTTT. Protein sequence: CASSLGSEAFF.

V gene TRBV11-2 combines with J gene TRBJ2-7; possible D gene TRBD2, 5 bases. The CDR3 is 16 amino acids. Germline CDR1 reads SGHAT; CDR2 reads FQNNGV. V dropped 2 bases and J dropped 0 bases, with 14 bases sitting between them. The CDR3 DNA reads as TGTGCCAGCAGCTTACCAGACCTTACTAGCTCCTACGAGCAGTACTTC. This gives the protein CASSLPDLTSSYEQYF.

This chain connects TRBV15 to TRBJ2-6, with D unresolved. The CDR3 totals 14 residues. Trimming left V 0 bases short and J 1 base short, with 1 base between. Germline V gene lookup returns CDR1 LNHNV and CDR2 YYDKDF (reference sequence). The CDR3 DNA reads TGTGCCACCAGCAGAGAGTCTGGGGCCAACGTCCTGACTTTC. As protein: CATSRESGANVLTF.

This clone was seen just once. The chain links TRBV9 to TRBJ2-7; 9 bases are a match to TRBD1. Losses at the gene ends were 0 bases for V and 3 bases for J; bases not matched to a gene: 4. This CDR3 has 15 amino acids. Germline V lookup: CDR1 SGDLS, CDR2 YYNGEE. As DNA, the CDR3 is TGTGCCAGCAGCGTAGGACAGGGGGTGAACTACGAGCAGTACTTC. Its protein is CASSVGQGVNYEQYF. The full variable domain, in which reference TRBV9 and TRBJ2-7 provide the parts outside the CDR3, is DSGVTQTPKHLITATGQRVTLRCSPRSGDLSVYWYQQSLDQGLQFLIQYYNGEERAKGNILERFSAQQFPDLHSELNLSSLELGDSALYFCASSVGQGVNYEQYFGPGTRLTVT.

The chain uses TRBV29-1 and TRBJ2-1; 10 bases line up with TRBD1. J lost 4 bases, V lost 3 bases, and 6 bases had no gene match. The CDR3 runs to 15 residues. Germline assignment: CDR1 SQVTM and CDR2 ANQGSEA. The CDR3 region is CSVDRRDRGYNEQFF. CDR3 sequence (DNA): TGCAGCGTTGACCGCCGGGACAGGGGTTACAATGAGCAGTTCTTC.